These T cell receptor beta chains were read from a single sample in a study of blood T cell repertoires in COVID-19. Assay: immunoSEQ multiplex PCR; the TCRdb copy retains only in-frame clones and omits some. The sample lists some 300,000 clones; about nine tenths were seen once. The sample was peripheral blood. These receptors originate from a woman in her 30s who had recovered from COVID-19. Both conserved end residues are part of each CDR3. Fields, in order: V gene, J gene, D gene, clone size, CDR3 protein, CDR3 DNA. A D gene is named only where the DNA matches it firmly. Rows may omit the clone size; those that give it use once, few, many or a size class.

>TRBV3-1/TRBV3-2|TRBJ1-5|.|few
CASSPDPGGNQPQHF
TGTGCCAGCAGCCCTGACCCAGGGGGCAATCAGCCCCAGCATTTT
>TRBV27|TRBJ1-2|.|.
CASSPAGLWIWGYTF
TGTGCCAGCAGTCCCGCGGGACTATGGATCTGGGGCTACACCTTC
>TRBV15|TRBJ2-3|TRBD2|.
CATSRDWGGGTDTQYF
TGTGCCACCAGCAGAGATTGGGGGGGAGGCACAGATACGCAGTATTTT
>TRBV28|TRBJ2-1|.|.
CASKSRARFNNEQFF
TGTGCCAGCAAGTCACGAGCGCGGTTCAACAATGAGCAGTTCTTC
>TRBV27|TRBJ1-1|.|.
CASSLRGTGTEAFF
TGTGCCAGCAGTCTCCGGGGGACCGGCACTGAAGCTTTCTTT
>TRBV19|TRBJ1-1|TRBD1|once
CASRGQGFSEAFF
TGTGCCAGTAGGGGACAGGGGTTTTCTGAAGCTTTCTTT
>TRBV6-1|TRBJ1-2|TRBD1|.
CASSERGQGQYGYTF
TGTGCCAGCAGTGAAAGGGGACAGGGGCAATATGGCTACACCTTC
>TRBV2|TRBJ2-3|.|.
CASSDHTDTQYF
TGTGCCAGCAGTGATCACACAGATACGCAGTATTTT
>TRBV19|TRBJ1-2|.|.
CASSPFPPGESGYTF
TGTGCCAGTAGTCCATTCCCCCCAGGGGAGAGTGGCTACACCTTC
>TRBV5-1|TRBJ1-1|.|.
CASSLASVAGEAFF
TGCGCCAGCAGCTTGGCCAGTGTGGCAGGTGAAGCTTTCTTT
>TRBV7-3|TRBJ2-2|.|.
CASSLTVAAGELFF
TGTGCCAGCAGCTTAACGGTCGCAGCCGGGGAGCTGTTTTTT
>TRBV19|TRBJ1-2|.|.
CASNNPVGAGDGYTF
TGTGCCAGTAATAATCCCGTGGGCGCGGGGGATGGCTACACCTTC
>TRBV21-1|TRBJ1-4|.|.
CASSKVSEKLFF
TGTGCCAGCAGCAAAGTTAGTGAAAAACTGTTTTTT
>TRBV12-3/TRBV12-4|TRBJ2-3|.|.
CASSTPIADTQYF
TGTGCCAGCAGTACTCCTATCGCGGATACGCAGTATTTT
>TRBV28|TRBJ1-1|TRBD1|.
CASRPRDRVGINTEAFF
TGTGCCAGCCGGCCCCGCGACAGGGTGGGGATTAACACTGAAGCTTTCTTT
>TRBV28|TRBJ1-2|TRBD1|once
CASRSGQINYGYTF
TGTGCCAGCAGATCGGGACAGATTAACTATGGCTACACCTTC
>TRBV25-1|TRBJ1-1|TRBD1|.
CASSPGQAIEAFF
TGTGCCAGCAGCCCCGGACAGGCAATTGAAGCTTTCTTT
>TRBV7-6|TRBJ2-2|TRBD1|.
CASSLGQGITGELFF
TGTGCCAGCAGCTTAGGACAGGGTATTACCGGGGAGCTGTTTTTT
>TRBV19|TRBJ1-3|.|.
CASKRGRGNTIYF
TGTGCCAGCAAGAGAGGGAGAGGAAACACCATATATTTT
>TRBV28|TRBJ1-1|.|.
CASTPPAGGAFF
TGTGCCAGCACCCCCCCTGCGGGTGGGGCTTTCTTT
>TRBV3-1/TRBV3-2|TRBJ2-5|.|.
CASSQGFTSSETQYF
TGTGCCAGCAGCCAAGGCTTCACTAGCTCGGAGACCCAGTACTTC
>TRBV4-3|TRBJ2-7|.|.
CASSQDWTTGEQYF
TGCGCCAGCAGCCAAGATTGGACTACCGGCGAGCAGTACTTC
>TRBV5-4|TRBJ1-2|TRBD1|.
CASSLAGQVTYGYTF
TGTGCCAGCAGCTTGGCCGGACAGGTTACCTATGGCTACACCTTC
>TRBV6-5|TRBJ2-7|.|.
CASSYSATTARGQYF
TGTGCCAGCAGTTACTCTGCGACAACGGCCCGGGGGCAGTACTTC
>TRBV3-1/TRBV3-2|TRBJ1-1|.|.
CASSQDSGEAFF
TGTGCCAGCAGCCAAGATTCAGGTGAAGCTTTCTTT
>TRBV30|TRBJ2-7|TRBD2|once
CAWSHGSGRDEQYF
TGTGCCTGGAGTCACGGTAGCGGGCGGGACGAGCAGTACTTC
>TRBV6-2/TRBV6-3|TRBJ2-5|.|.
CASSSTRQLEGEETQYF
TGTGCCAGCAGTTCCACCCGGCAACTAGAGGGCGAGGAGACCCAGTACTTC
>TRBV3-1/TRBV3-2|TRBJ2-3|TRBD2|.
CASSQVASGNTDTQYF
TGTGCCAGCAGCCAAGTTGCTAGCGGAAACACAGATACGCAGTATTTT
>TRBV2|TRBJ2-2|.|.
CASSAAGELFF
TGTGCCAGCAGTGCGGCCGGGGAGCTGTTTTTT
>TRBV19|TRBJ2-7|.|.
CASSEPGLGNHEQYF
TGTGCCAGTAGTGAGCCGGGACTCGGGAATCACGAGCAGTACTTC
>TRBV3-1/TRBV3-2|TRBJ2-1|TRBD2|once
CASSLWRGDYNEQFF
TGTGCCAGCAGTTTATGGCGGGGGGACTACAATGAGCAGTTCTTC
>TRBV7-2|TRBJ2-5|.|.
CASSLGLAQETQYF
TGTGCCAGCAGCTTAGGGCTAGCGCAAGAGACCCAGTACTTC
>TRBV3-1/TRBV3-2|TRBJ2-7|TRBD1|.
CASIGQGIYEQYF
TGTGCCAGCATCGGACAGGGGATATACGAGCAGTACTTC
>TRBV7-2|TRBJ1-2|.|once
CASSLSGFYGYTF
TGTGCCAGCAGCTTATCAGGATTCTATGGCTACACCTTC
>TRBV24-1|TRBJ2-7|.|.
CATSAGSYEQYF
TGTGCCACCAGTGCCGGTTCCTACGAGCAGTACTTC
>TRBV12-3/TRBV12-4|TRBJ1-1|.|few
CASSLGRDTEAFF
TGTGCCAGCAGTTTAGGGAGAGACACTGAAGCTTTCTTT
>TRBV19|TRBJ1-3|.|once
CASSAGVRNTIYF
TGTGCCAGTAGTGCAGGGGTTAGAAACACCATATATTTT
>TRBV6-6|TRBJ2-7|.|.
CASSFPGVGEQYF
TGTGCCAGCAGTTTTCCAGGGGTTGGCGAGCAGTACTTC
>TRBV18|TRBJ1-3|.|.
CASSPQAISGNTIYF
TGTGCCAGCTCACCTCAGGCTATCTCTGGAAACACCATATATTTT